This T cell receptor (beta chain) stems from a study of cytomegalovirus exposure and HLA in healthy donors. This clone turned up a few times. PCR used 60 Vbeta primers and 13 Jbeta primers. TCRdb keeps only in-frame clones here, not all; method: immunoSEQ multiplex PCR. The data contain 150,000 to 200,000 clones, approximately 84% of them singletons. Source material: PBMCs. This TCR was recovered from a girl aged 5 to 17 in good health and CMV-seropositive.

As DNA, the CDR3 is TGTGCCAGCAGTGCGGACAGTAACACTGAAGCTTTCTTT. Protein sequence: CASSADSNTEAFF. The rearrangement joins TRBV6-1 to TRBJ1-1, with a possible D match to TRBD1 (6 bases). There are 13 residues in the CDR3. The germline V gene encodes CDR1 MNHNS and CDR2 SASEGT. Trimming took off 4 bases at V and 2 bases at J, with 8 bases between the two ends.